These T cell receptor beta chains were read from a single sample in a study of CD8 T cells in ankylosing spondylitis. MiXCR, applied by TCRdb to the 5' RACE reads, yields one record per CDR3 protein. Of some 6,000 distinct CDR3 sequences listed, about 2% are singletons. The sequencing sample was made of blood, either unsorted or a sorted T cell fraction (not recorded which). The receptors were sampled from a male donor with ankylosing spondylitis or in good health (not recorded which). The conserved cysteine and the conserved F or W are not part of the CDR3 here. Size tells how often a clone was seen, or its class if it is expanded.

J gene: TRBJ2-3
clone size: many
V gene: TRBV9
CDR3 protein: ASSVSWSLTDTQY

J gene: TRBJ2-7
clone size: medium-sized
V gene: TRBV9
CDR3 protein: ASSGQGTYEQY

J gene: TRBJ2-3
clone size: many
V gene: TRBV9
CDR3 protein: ASSAPSVATSTDTQY

J gene: TRBJ2-6
clone size: many
V gene: TRBV9
CDR3 protein: ASSVGRGRGANVLT

J gene: TRBJ2-7
clone size: medium-sized
V gene: TRBV9
CDR3 protein: ASSGGTSPYEQY

J gene: TRBJ2-5
clone size: many
V gene: TRBV9
CDR3 protein: ASSAGWGSRETQY

J gene: TRBJ1-2
clone size: many
V gene: TRBV9
CDR3 protein: ASSVGRDANYGYT

J gene: TRBJ2-3
clone size: many
V gene: TRBV9
CDR3 protein: ASSPGPRPPDDTQY

J gene: TRBJ2-1
clone size: many
V gene: TRBV9
CDR3 protein: ASSGEEIEQF

J gene: TRBJ2-1
clone size: many
V gene: TRBV9
CDR3 protein: ASSVNGGGEQF

J gene: TRBJ2-7
clone size: few
V gene: TRBV9
CDR3 protein: ASSPWTGSYEQY

J gene: TRBJ1-2
clone size: many
V gene: TRBV21-1
CDR3 protein: ASSGQDRGGYT

J gene: TRBJ2-3
clone size: many
V gene: TRBV9
CDR3 protein: ASSVAGGGTDTQY

J gene: TRBJ2-7
clone size: many
V gene: TRBV9
CDR3 protein: ASSVEQGGDEQY

J gene: TRBJ2-7
clone size: medium-sized
V gene: TRBV9
CDR3 protein: ASSARSGSSDEQY

J gene: TRBJ1-1
clone size: many
V gene: TRBV9
CDR3 protein: ASSVATGGLTEAF

J gene: TRBJ1-2
clone size: many
V gene: TRBV9
CDR3 protein: ASSGTNGYT

J gene: TRBJ2-7
clone size: many
V gene: TRBV9
CDR3 protein: ASSSRPAGGHEQY

J gene: TRBJ2-7
clone size: many
V gene: TRBV9
CDR3 protein: ASSPRGDGSYEQY

J gene: TRBJ2-2
clone size: many
V gene: TRBV9
CDR3 protein: ASSAQPGLAGILSTGELF

J gene: TRBJ2-7
clone size: many
V gene: TRBV9
CDR3 protein: ASSVDVSGSYEQY

J gene: TRBJ2-2
clone size: many
V gene: TRBV9
CDR3 protein: ASSVVPLDYTGELF

J gene: TRBJ2-1
clone size: many
V gene: TRBV9
CDR3 protein: ASSVGLAGGEQF

J gene: TRBJ1-3
clone size: many
V gene: TRBV9
CDR3 protein: ASSVAHMDTIY

J gene: TRBJ2-3
clone size: many
V gene: TRBV9
CDR3 protein: ASSLRGPSEGDTQY

J gene: TRBJ2-7
clone size: many
V gene: TRBV9
CDR3 protein: ASSPQVGVGGSYEQY

J gene: TRBJ2-1
clone size: many
V gene: TRBV9
CDR3 protein: ASSGNTGNEQF

J gene: TRBJ2-7
clone size: medium-sized
V gene: TRBV9
CDR3 protein: ASSVVSQSYEQY